This T cell receptor (beta chain) was profiled in a study of blood T cell repertoires in COVID-19. About the study: T cells, B-cell-depleted T cells, or PBMCs supplied cDNA or gDNA.

The germline V gene has CDR1 WSHSY and CDR2 SAAADI. With 7 bases removed from V and 0 bases from J, the gap between germline ends came to 13 bases. This CDR3 region has 15 residues. The data were produced by immunoSEQ multiplex PCR, yet TCRdb's version contains in-frame clones alone and is incomplete. The sample has about 370,000 clones; 75% to 90% are singletons. The recovered donors of Cohort 3 showed two negative PCRs, clearance, or symptom resolution. The sample consisted of PBMCs or T cells enriched from blood (not recorded which). This clonotype was obtained from a man between 18 and 29 years old who had recovered from COVID-19. The rearrangement uses TRBV10-2 and TRBJ2-4; a possible D gene is TRBD2 (6 bases). Written as DNA, the CDR3 is TGCGCCAGCATCGATAGCGGAATAGCCAAAAACATTCAGTACTTC. This encodes CASIDSGIAKNIQYF.